The 10 T cell receptor beta chains in this list originate from one sample, sequenced in a study of siplizumab effects on memory and regulatory T cells. Assay used: immunoSEQ multiplex PCR; TCRdb lists only in-frame clones, some missing. The sample carries over 60,000 clones, about 89% recorded once. Sequences were obtained from CD8+ T cells sorted from blood. These receptors were collected from a human donor in good health.

The V and J genes are TRBV7-9 and TRBJ1-5; no firm D call. CDR1 SEHNR and CDR2 FQNEAQ come from the germline V gene (reference sequence). Trimming left V 3 bases short and J 3 bases short, with 3 bases between. There are 12 residues in the CDR3. In DNA, the CDR3 is TGTGCCAGCAGCTTCCCCAATCAGCCCCAGCATTTT. Translated, it gives CASSFPNQPQHF.

This clone occurred once. This sequence joins TRBV9 and TRBJ2-2; D remains unclear. The germline V gene encodes CDR1 SGDLS and CDR2 YYNGEE. Deletions cut 0 bases from V and 10 bases from J, with 16 bases between. This CDR3 has 15 residues. For the CDR3, the DNA is TGTGCCAGCAGCGTAGATAGAGGCCATCAGGTGGAGCTGTTTTTT. Encoded protein: CASSVDRGHQVELFF.

The rearrangement joins TRBV6-6 to TRBJ1-4, with D unclear. V dropped 11 bases and J dropped 0 bases, with 10 bases sitting between them. The germline V gene has CDR1 MNHNY and CDR2 SVGAGI (reference sequence). The CDR3 totals 13 residues. CDR3 sequence reads: CAAALTTNEKLFF. In DNA, the CDR3 is TGTGCCGCAGCCCTCACAACTAATGAAAAACTGTTTTTT.

The chain joins TRBV6-1 to TRBJ2-5, with TRBD2 matching 11 bases. Losses at the gene ends were 5 bases for V and 5 bases for J; bases not matched to a gene: 7. Germline loops: CDR1 MNHNS, CDR2 SASEGT. The CDR3 contains 15 residues. The CDR3 sequence: CASSKTSGVGETQYF. CDR3 DNA: TGTGCCAGCAGTAAGACTAGCGGGGTTGGGGAGACCCAGTACTTC.

Regarding this clone: The junction and the germline gene differ at one end; a read error may be behind it. CDR3 protein: CASSVGTGSSHEQYF. For the CDR3, the DNA is TGTGCCAGCAGCGTGGGGACAGGGTCCTCCCACGAGCAGTACTTC. The rearrangement links TRBV5-4 to TRBJ2-7; 9 bases are a match to TRBD1. CDR3 size: 15 residues. Germline assignment: CDR1 SGHNT and CDR2 YYREEE (reference sequence).

The CDR3 loop is CASSPDTDSGNTIYF. CDR3 coding DNA: TGTGCCAGTAGTCCGGACACGGACTCTGGAAACACCATATATTTT. The J gene is TRBJ1-3, the V gene TRBV19; possible D gene TRBD1, 5 bases. The CDR3 consists of 15 residues. The V end was cut by 5 bases, the J end by 0 bases, with 11 bases between. Germline-derived CDR1 and CDR2 are LNHDA and SQIVND (reference sequence). The entire variable domain, with the rest obtained from reference TRBV19 and TRBJ1-3, is as follows: DGGITQSPKYLFRKEGQNVTLSCEQNLNHDAMYWYRQDPGQGLRLIYYSQIVNDFQKGDIAEGYSVSREKKESFPLTVTSAQKNPTAFYLCASSPDTDSGNTIYFGEGSWLTVV.

This clone was seen more than once but under ten times. V and J are TRBV19 and TRBJ1-1; D remains ambiguous. The CDR3 is 13 residues long. V gave up 2 bases and J gave up 4 bases, with 8 bases separating them. CDR1 is LNHDA, CDR2 SQIVND, per germline (reference sequence). The CDR3 is CASSISLSTEAFF. The DNA for the CDR3 is TGTGCCAGTAGTATATCCCTCTCCACTGAAGCTTTCTTT.

CDR3: CASSEGGTDTQYF. The CDR3 region has the DNA TGTGCCAGCAGCGAAGGGGGCACAGATACGCAGTATTTT. The chain uses TRBV5-4 and TRBJ2-3; possible D gene TRBD1, 5 bases. Germline loops: CDR1 SGHNT, CDR2 YYREEE (reference sequence). This CDR3 contains 13 residues. V lost 4 bases and J lost 1, with 7 bases in between.

This clone has a single count. The chain has TRBV7-9 and TRBJ1-2, with D uncertain. The germline V gene has CDR1 SEHNR and CDR2 FQNEAQ (reference sequence). The CDR3 loop spans 13 amino acids. Trimming cost V 1 base and J 1 base, with 4 bases left between them. The CDR3 DNA sequence: TGTGCCAGCAGCTTAGGGGGTAACTATGGCTACACCTTC. Its protein is CASSLGGNYGYTF. Full variable domain (rest looked up from reference TRBV7-9 and TRBJ1-2): DTGVSQNPRHKITKRGQNVTFRCDPISEHNRLYWYRQTLGQGPEFLTYFQNEAQLEKSRLLSDRFSAERPKGSFSTLEIQRTEQGDSAMYLCASSLGGNYGYTFGSGTRLTVV.

V usage is TRBV10-2 and J usage is TRBJ1-4; D is unresolved. Trimming left V 3 bases short and J 3 bases short, with 11 bases between. Germline assignment: CDR1 WSHSY and CDR2 SAAADI. The CDR3 totals 15 residues. The CDR3 DNA reads TGCGCCAGCAGTGAACTCTGGGGTCCTAATGAAAAACTGTTTTTT. It codes for CASSELWGPNEKLFF.